One and the same sample provided the 32 T cell receptor beta chains below, sequenced in a study of control samples from healthy donors and cancer patients. The assay was immunoSEQ multiplex PCR, and TCRdb's table has in-frame clones only and misses some. The sample lists 170,000 or so clones; 94% were seen once. Source material: blood. These receptors came from a woman in her 40s in good health.

V usage is TRBV3-1 (or the pseudogene TRBV3-2) and J usage is TRBJ1-2; D possibly corresponds to TRBD1 (5 bases). Trimming removed 0 bases at V and 2 bases at J, with 16 bases between. Germline V gives CDR1 LGHDT, CDR2 YNNKEL (reference sequence). The CDR3 extends over 17 amino acids. The CDR3 DNA reads TGTGCCAGCAGCCAAGACACCGCCTCAGGGTGGAACTATGGCTACACCTTC. As protein: CASSQDTASGWNYGYTF.

This clone was counted once. The J gene is TRBJ2-1, the V gene TRBV5-4, with TRBD1 identical over 11 bases. Germline V gene data show CDR1 as SGHNT and CDR2 as YYREEE (reference sequence). With V trimmed by 5 bases and J by 5 bases, 3 bases remained unmatched. There are 14 residues in the CDR3. CDR3: CASSRTGGDNEQFF. CDR3 sequence (DNA): TGTGCCAGCAGTCGGACAGGGGGCGACAATGAGCAGTTCTTC.

V is TRBV29-1 and J is TRBJ1-2; tentatively, D is TRBD1 (6 bases). Germline CDR1 is SQVTM and CDR2 is ANQGSEA. V lost 6 bases to trimming and J lost 5 bases, with 13 bases between them. The CDR3 runs to 12 residues. CDR3 in DNA: TGCAGCGTCGGCGGGGGCTGGTATGGCTACACCTTC. It codes for CSVGGGWYGYTF.

The chain links TRBV9 to TRBJ2-5; the D is unclear. Trimming left V 0 bases short and J 3 bases short, with 9 bases between. From germline, CDR1 is SGDLS and CDR2 YYNGEE. This CDR3 has 14 residues. In DNA, the CDR3 is TGTGCCAGCAGCGTAGCCTGGCAGGAAGAGACCCAGTACTTC. Protein product: CASSVAWQEETQYF. Complete variable domain (other parts from reference TRBV9 and TRBJ2-5): DSGVTQTPKHLITATGQRVTLRCSPRSGDLSVYWYQQSLDQGLQFLIQYYNGEERAKGNILERFSAQQFPDLHSELNLSSLELGDSALYFCASSVAWQEETQYFGPGTRLLVL.

This clone was counted once. The chain links TRBV11-2 to TRBJ1-1; D call uncertain. Deletions cut 5 bases from V and 2 bases from J, with 9 bases between. Germline-derived CDR1 and CDR2 are SGHAT and FQNNGV. The CDR3 covers 13 residues. The CDR3 here is CASSPAGNTEAFF. The CDR3 nucleotides read TGTGCCAGCAGCCCAGCCGGCAACACTGAAGCTTTCTTT.

The V call is TRBV7-6, the J call TRBJ2-2, with TRBD2 matching 10 bases. The CDR3 is 16 amino acids. With 2 bases clipped from V and 7 bases from J, the junction kept 7 bases outside the gene matches. CDR1 is SGHVS, CDR2 FNYEAQ, per germline. In DNA form, the CDR3 reads TGTGCCAGCAGCTTATCTAGCGGGAGAGAAGGCGGGGAGCTGTTTTTT. Amino acid sequence: CASSLSSGREGGELFF.

The V gene is TRBV9, the J gene TRBJ2-3, with 7 bases aligning to TRBD2. Per the germline V gene, CDR1 is SGDLS and CDR2 is YYNGEE. V dropped 1 base and J dropped 0; count of bases not matched to a gene: 5. This CDR3 region has 16 residues. Here the CDR3 reads CASSVRDYLSTDTQYF. In DNA form, the CDR3 reads TGTGCCAGCAGCGTACGGGACTACCTGAGCACAGATACGCAGTATTTT.

To note about this clone: An end of the junction does not agree with germline; a read error may underlie this. The chain recombines TRBV6-2 or TRBV6-3 with TRBJ1-5; D is undetermined. The germline gives CDR1 MNHEY, CDR2 SVGEGT. This CDR3 is built from 17 residues. The CDR3 region is CASSYGRGLVRDQAQHF. The CDR3 DNA reads as TGTGCCAGCAGTTACGGGAGAGGGTTGGTCAGAGATCAGGCCCAGCATTTT.

J is TRBJ2-7 and V is TRBV28; 9 bases fit TRBD1. The V gene end was trimmed by 6 bases and the J gene end by 6 bases; junction bases not matched to a gene: 9. This CDR3 contains 14 residues. Germline-derived CDR1 and CDR2 are MDHEN and SYDVKM. The CDR3 region has the DNA TGTGCCAGCAGGACACAGGGGGCCGTCTCCGAGCAGTACTTC. Translating gives CASRTQGAVSEQYF.

The gene calls are TRBV29-1 and TRBJ1-1, with D uncertain. Germline CDR1 and CDR2: SQVTM and ANQGSEA. CDR3 length: 11 residues. The V end was cut by 6 bases, the J end by 1 base, with 6 bases between. CDR3 residues: CSVVQNTEAFF. In DNA form, the CDR3 reads TGCAGCGTCGTACAGAACACTGAAGCTTTCTTT.

Notes on this clone: At one of its ends the junction is not consistent with the germline gene, which may arise from a read error. This chain connects TRBV11-2 to TRBJ1-4, with 8 bases fitting TRBD1. The CDR3 covers 15 residues. Germline-derived CDR1 and CDR2 are SGHAT and FQNNGV. The CDR3 sequence: CANSMTGVGNEKLFF. Here the CDR3 DNA reads TGTGCCAACAGCATGACAGGGGTTGGTAATGAAAAACTGTTTTTT.

The chain is built from TRBV15 and TRBJ2-1; D is undetermined. This CDR3 is built from 16 residues. V dropped 0 bases and J dropped 2 bases, with 11 bases sitting between them. The germline CDR1 and CDR2 sequences are LNHNV and YYDKDF (reference sequence). Here the CDR3 reads CATSRERGYPYNEQFF. The CDR3 coding sequence is TGTGCCACCAGCAGAGAGAGAGGCTATCCCTACAATGAGCAGTTCTTC.

This chain uses TRBV4-1 with TRBJ1-4; D not resolved. This CDR3 has 15 amino acids. Germline values: CDR1 MGHRA, CDR2 YSYEKL. V shed 1 base and J shed 6 bases, with 12 bases lying between them. The CDR3 sequence is CASSQAGRVDEKLFF. The CDR3 DNA sequence: TGCGCCAGCAGCCAAGCGGGTAGGGTTGATGAAAAACTGTTTTTT.

This chain joins TRBV18 and TRBJ2-5; D is unresolved. Germline V gene lookup returns CDR1 KGHSH and CDR2 LQKENI. Trimming removed 3 bases at V and 2 bases at J, with 10 bases between. This CDR3 has 14 residues. The CDR3 region is CASSPSRGQETQYF. The CDR3 DNA reads as TGTGCCAGCTCACCCTCGAGAGGACAAGAGACCCAGTACTTC.

The chain couples TRBV7-2 to TRBJ1-2; 7 bases line up with TRBD1. Germline trimming cut 6 bases from V and 6 bases from J; bases unmatched to any gene: 22. The germline gives CDR1 SGHTA, CDR2 FQGNSA. The CDR3 covers 18 residues. The CDR3 sequence: CASSFPTGKASVLNGYTF. Here the CDR3 DNA reads TGTGCCAGCAGTTTTCCGACAGGGAAGGCATCGGTTCTCAATGGCTACACCTTC. The variable domain in full, with the rest retrieved from reference TRBV7-2 and TRBJ1-2, is GAGVSQSPSNKVTEKGKDVELRCDPISGHTALYWYRQSLGQGLEFLIYFQGNSAPDKSGLPSDRFSAERTGGSVSTLTIQRTQQEDSAVYLCASSFPTGKASVLNGYTFGSGTRLTVV.

The chain has TRBV19 and TRBJ1-5; TRBD1 matches at 9 bases. The V and J ends lost 10 bases and 5 bases, in that order; junction bases with no gene match: 12. Germline V lookup: CDR1 LNHDA, CDR2 SQIVND (reference sequence). The CDR3 totals 15 residues. The CDR3 coding sequence is TGTGCCACCAGGGGAGGGACAGGGCCGTATCAGCCCCAGCATTTT. The encoded protein is CATRGGTGPYQPQHF.

The chain has TRBV18 and TRBJ2-7; 8 bases align to TRBD1. Per germline, CDR1 KGHSH and CDR2 LQKENI. Germline trimming cut 3 bases from V and 5 bases from J; bases unmatched to any gene: 6. The CDR3 has 14 amino acids. The CDR3 DNA sequence: TGTGCCAGCTCACCTCGACAGGGGCGGGACGAGCAGTACTTC. Amino acid sequence: CASSPRQGRDEQYF.

The rearrangement joins TRBV7-2 to TRBJ1-5; D is unclear. Germline V lookup: CDR1 SGHTA, CDR2 FQGNSA. This CDR3 has 14 residues. V shed 5 bases and J shed 4 bases, with 12 bases lying between them. CDR3 protein: CASSPRFGNQPQHF. CDR3 nucleotides: TGTGCCAGCAGCCCTCGGTTTGGGAATCAGCCCCAGCATTTT.

In DNA, the CDR3 is TGTGCCAGCAGCTTAGGCCCCCGACTGATCGCCAGCGGGAAGACAGATACGCAGTATTTT. It specifies CASSLGPRLIASGKTDTQYF. The chain joins TRBV13 to TRBJ2-3; 7 nucleotides match TRBD2. CDR1 PRHDT and CDR2 FYEKMQ come from the germline V gene (reference sequence). This CDR3 region has 20 residues. V lost 0 bases and J lost 3; bases outside the gene matches: 18.

The genes are TRBV25-1 and TRBJ1-1, with no clear D. The CDR3 is made up of 14 amino acids. In germline, CDR1 is MGHDK, CDR2 SYGVNS. V lost 3 bases to trimming and J lost 1 base, with 9 bases between them. The CDR3 region is CASSDRGTNTEAFF. The CDR3 coding sequence is TGTGCCAGCAGTGACCGGGGAACGAACACTGAAGCTTTCTTT.

This clone was picked up one time. The gene calls are TRBV12-3 or TRBV12-4 and TRBJ2-3, with D possibly being TRBD2 (6 bases). V was shortened by 5 bases and J by 6 bases, with 12 bases between the two germline ends. The CDR3 totals 13 residues. CDR3 in DNA: TGTGCCAGCAGTCAGGACTATCCCGATACGCAGTATTTT. Its translation is CASSQDYPDTQYF.

This clone occurred once. CDR3 residues: CATSKETGSYEQYF. DNA of the CDR3: TGTGCCACCAGCAAGGAGACAGGATCCTACGAGCAGTACTTC. The genes are TRBV15 and TRBJ2-7, with D possibly matching TRBD1 (6 bases). Per the germline V gene, CDR1 is LNHNV and CDR2 is YYDKDF (reference sequence). The V end was cut by 4 bases, the J end by 1 base, with 11 bases between. The CDR3 extends over 14 amino acids.

V gene TRBV7-2 combines with J gene TRBJ2-1; 9 nucleotides align to TRBD1. Germline V gene sequence: CDR1 SGHTA, CDR2 FQGNSA. The CDR3 runs 15 residues. Losses at the gene ends were 5 bases for V and 1 base for J; bases not matched to a gene: 3. The CDR3 nucleotides are TGTGCCAGCAGCGGAGACAGGGGGTCCTACAATGAGCAGTTCTTC. As protein: CASSGDRGSYNEQFF.

Comments on this clone: Other DNA sequences within the sample encode an identical CDR3. The rearrangement joins TRBV27 to TRBJ1-1; D uncertain. The CDR3 is 13 amino acids. V was shortened by 5 bases and J by 1 base, with 8 bases between the two germline ends. Germline V lookup: CDR1 MNHEY, CDR2 SMNVEV (reference sequence). The CDR3: CASSLSRNTEAFF. The CDR3 coding sequence is TGTGCCAGCAGTCTGTCACGGAACACTGAAGCTTTCTTT.

This chain joins TRBV9 and TRBJ2-3; possible D gene TRBD2, 5 bases. Germline assignment: CDR1 SGDLS and CDR2 YYNGEE. This CDR3 contains 14 residues. V gave up 3 bases and J gave up 6 bases, with 14 bases separating them. The CDR3 DNA is TGTGCCAGCAGCGACCGCCTACTAGGTGATACGCAGTATTTT. This translates into CASSDRLLGDTQYF.

The chain uses TRBV7-2 and TRBJ2-5; 9 nucleotides agree with TRBD2. This CDR3 region has 16 residues. Trimming cost V 5 bases and J 2 bases; bases outside gene matches: 9. Germline-derived CDR1 and CDR2 are SGHTA and FQGNSA. The chain's CDR3 is CASSRVGLAGQETQYF. The CDR3 coding sequence is TGTGCCAGCAGCCGGGTCGGGCTAGCGGGACAAGAGACCCAGTACTTC.

This clone was observed many times. The same CDR3 also results from other DNA sequences found in this sample. V gene TRBV6-5 combines with J gene TRBJ1-1, with D unclear. This CDR3 contains 15 residues. The V gene lost 0 bases and the J gene lost 0 bases, with 8 bases spanning the gap. Germline V gene data show CDR1 as MNHEY and CDR2 as SVGAGI. The CDR3 region has the DNA TGTGCCAGCAGTTACTCGAAGGCCGTGAACACTGAAGCTTTCTTT. Residues: CASSYSKAVNTEAFF.

J is TRBJ1-1 and V is TRBV9; no firm D call. Germline lookup yields CDR1 SGDLS and CDR2 YYNGEE. The CDR3 runs to 13 residues. V was pared by 0 bases and J by 1 base, with 4 bases between. The CDR3 here is CASSVEQNTEAFF. The CDR3 bases are TGTGCCAGCAGCGTAGAACAGAACACTGAAGCTTTCTTT. Combining the CDR3 with reference TRBV9 and TRBJ1-1 gives the whole variable domain DSGVTQTPKHLITATGQRVTLRCSPRSGDLSVYWYQQSLDQGLQFLIQYYNGEERAKGNILERFSAQQFPDLHSELNLSSLELGDSALYFCASSVEQNTEAFFGQGTRLTVV.

DNA of the CDR3: TGTGCCAGTAGTATAGAGGCTACACTAGCCAAAAACATTCAGTACTTC. Translated: CASSIEATLAKNIQYF. The chain employs TRBV19 and TRBJ2-4; D remains ambiguous. Trimming shortened V by 0 bases and J by 0 bases, and 9 bases separated the two germline ends. From germline, CDR1 is LNHDA and CDR2 SQIVND (reference sequence). This CDR3 region has 16 residues.

V is TRBV7-8 and J is TRBJ1-2; D gene uncertain. The CDR3 loop spans 13 amino acids. Trimming cost V 2 bases and J 2 bases, with 6 bases left between them. CDR1 is SGHVS and CDR2 is FQNEAQ in the germline V gene. As DNA, the CDR3 is TGTGCCAGCAGCTTAAGCGTGAACTATGGCTACACCTTC. It is translated as CASSLSVNYGYTF.

As for this clone: In the same sample, other DNA sequences code for this CDR3. This chain links TRBV12-3 or TRBV12-4 with TRBJ1-1; 8 positions match TRBD1. The ends lost 4 bases at V and 5 bases at J; junction bases unmatched: 3. This CDR3 contains 13 residues. CDR3 sequence reads: CASSSGQGTEAFF. In DNA, the CDR3 is TGTGCCAGCAGTTCCGGACAGGGAACTGAAGCTTTCTTT.

This sequence joins TRBV25-1 and TRBJ1-2; possible D gene TRBD1, 6 bases. CDR1 is MGHDK and CDR2 is SYGVNS in the germline V gene. V gave up 4 bases and J gave up 7 bases, with 19 bases separating them. This CDR3 contains 15 residues. CDR3 amino acids: CASSGKGGLVGGYTF. The CDR3 DNA sequence: TGTGCCAGCAGTGGCAAAGGGGGACTGGTGGGTGGCTACACCTTC.